The 17 T cell receptor beta chains given below trace back to one sample, sequenced in a study of cytomegalovirus exposure and HLA in healthy donors. The PCR ran on 60 Vbeta and 13 Jbeta primers. Some clones are missing from TCRdb's copy, which holds only in-frame ones; the method was immunoSEQ multiplex PCR. In the table there are 150,000 to 200,000 clones, more than 75% of which are singletons. The sequenced sample was PBMCs. These receptors all come from a woman between 25 and 40 years old in good health and CMV-seropositive.

The rearrangement uses TRBV15 and TRBJ2-7, with D maybe TRBD1 (5 bases). Germline CDR1 reads LNHNV; CDR2 reads YYDKDF (reference sequence). V lost 0 bases and J 5 bases, leaving 14 bases between the germline ends. There are 15 residues in the CDR3. The CDR3 coding sequence is TGTGCCACCAGCAGAGATCTCATGGGGCTCGACGAGCAGTACTTC. Protein sequence: CATSRDLMGLDEQYF.

This chain links TRBV4-1 with TRBJ1-4; 8 nucleotides align to TRBD1. V dropped 4 bases and J dropped 4; count of bases not matched to a gene: 8. CDR1 is MGHRA, CDR2 YSYEKL, per germline. The CDR3 extends over 16 amino acids. Written as DNA, the CDR3 is TGCGCCAGCAGCCCAGAGGACAGGGTATTTAATGAAAAACTGTTTTTT. It specifies CASSPEDRVFNEKLFF.

V usage is TRBV10-1 and J usage is TRBJ1-1; 9 bases map to TRBD1. CDR3 size: 15 residues. The V segment lost 5 bases and the J segment 5 bases; nucleotides outside the gene matches: 9. Looked up from germline, CDR1 is WNHNN and CDR2 is SYGVQD (reference sequence). The CDR3 is CASSSNRGRNTEAFF. CDR3 nucleotide sequence: TGCGCCAGCAGTTCCAACAGGGGGCGAAATACTGAAGCTTTCTTT.

The chain employs TRBV6-5 and TRBJ1-1; D is undetermined. With 7 bases removed from V and 4 bases from J, the gap between germline ends came to 16 bases. The V gene's germline CDR1 is MNHEY and CDR2 SVGAGI. This CDR3 spans 14 amino acids. CDR3 in amino acids: CASNRPGVGTEAFF. Here the CDR3 DNA reads TGTGCCAGCAATCGACCCGGGGTGGGCACTGAAGCTTTCTTT.

This clone was detected once. The chain employs TRBV5-6 and TRBJ2-6; D possibly corresponds to TRBD2 (5 bases). Per the germline V gene, CDR1 is SGHDT and CDR2 is YYEEEE. The V end lost 4 bases, the J end lost 0 bases, and 11 bases lay between the germline ends. The CDR3 extends over 16 amino acids. Written as DNA, the CDR3 is TGTGCCAGCAGCCCCTCGGGGAGCTCTGGGGCCAACGTCCTGACTTTC. Its translation: CASSPSGSSGANVLTF. Filled out from reference TRBV5-6 and TRBJ2-6, the complete variable domain reads DAGVTQSPTHLIKTRGQQVTLRCSPKSGHDTVSWYQQALGQGPQFIFQYYEEEERQRGNFPDRFSGHQFPNYSSELNVNALLLGDSALYLCASSPSGSSGANVLTFGAGSRLTVL.

The rearrangement links TRBV19 to TRBJ1-2; a possible D gene is TRBD1 (5 bases). The CDR3 consists of 15 residues. Deletions cut 6 bases from V and 5 bases from J, with 19 bases between. Germline values: CDR1 LNHDA, CDR2 SQIVND (reference sequence). CDR3 bases: TGTGCCAGTAGCCCGATGGGGGGAAGGGCATATGGCTACACCTTC. This sequence encodes CASSPMGGRAYGYTF. The whole variable domain, remainder taken from reference TRBV19 and TRBJ1-2, is DGGITQSPKYLFRKEGQNVTLSCEQNLNHDAMYWYRQDPGQGLRLIYYSQIVNDFQKGDIAEGYSVSREKKESFPLTVTSAQKNPTAFYLCASSPMGGRAYGYTFGSGTRLTVV.

The chain joins TRBV6-1 to TRBJ1-4; no definite D call. CDR3 size: 18 residues. V lost 0 bases and J 2 bases, leaving 16 bases between the germline ends. Germline CDR1 reads MNHNS; CDR2 reads SASEGT. The CDR3 DNA is TGTGCCAGCAGTGAAGCCGGGAGGAGGGTGGATACTAATGAAAAACTGTTTTTT. Translation gives CASSEAGRRVDTNEKLFF.

CDR3 nucleotides: TGTGCCAGCAGAATTAGCGGGGGGAGGGATACGCAGTATTTT. This translates into CASRISGGRDTQYF. This chain connects TRBV2 to TRBJ2-3, with TRBD2 matching over 10 bases. V lost 6 bases and J lost 6; bases outside the gene matches: 6. Germline CDR1 and CDR2: SNHLY and FYNNEI. This CDR3 has 14 amino acids. The variable domain in full, with the rest retrieved from reference TRBV2 and TRBJ2-3, is EPEVTQTPSHQVTQMGQEVILRCVPISNHLYFYWYRQILGQKVEFLVSFYNNEISEKSEIFDDQFSVERPDGSNFTLKIRSTKLEDSAMYFCASRISGGRDTQYFGPGTRLTVL.

The chain couples TRBV10-1 to TRBJ2-5, with TRBD2 matching over 13 bases. Germline CDR1 is WNHNN and CDR2 is SYGVQD (reference sequence). Trimming removed 6 bases from V and 5 bases from J; junction bases left unmatched: 0. This CDR3 has 13 amino acids. The CDR3, as DNA: TGCGCCAGCAGGGGACTAGCGGGGGAGACCCAGTACTTC. Translating gives CASRGLAGETQYF.

This clone was seen only a few times. The chain combines TRBV25-1 with TRBJ1-5, with D maybe TRBD1 (5 bases). Trimming pared 1 base from V and 1 base from J, leaving 5 bases between. Per the germline V gene, CDR1 is MGHDK and CDR2 is SYGVNS. This CDR3 has 14 amino acids. The CDR3 nucleotides are TGTGCCAGCAGTGAATCAGGGAGCAATCAGCCCCAGCATTTT. Protein: CASSESGSNQPQHF.

This sequence joins TRBV6-1 and TRBJ2-5; 10 bases are a match to TRBD1. Losses at the gene ends were 8 bases for V and 5 bases for J; bases not matched to a gene: 8. The CDR3 extends over 14 amino acids. CDR1 MNHNS and CDR2 SASEGT come from the germline V gene. The CDR3 loop reads CASVPGQGYETQYF. CDR3 bases: TGTGCCAGCGTACCGGGACAGGGGTACGAGACCCAGTACTTC.

The chain has TRBV19 and TRBJ1-4; 7 nucleotides match TRBD1. In germline, CDR1 is LNHDA, CDR2 SQIVND (reference sequence). The trim removed 3 bases at V and 5 bases at J, leaving 6 bases unmatched. CDR3 size: 15 residues. CDR3 sequence (DNA): TGTGCCAGTAGTATTGCGACAGGGCCAAATGAAAAACTGTTTTTT. Translated: CASSIATGPNEKLFF.

The rearrangement links TRBV7-9 to TRBJ1-2; D gene uncertain. This CDR3 contains 14 residues. CDR1 and CDR2 (germline): SEHNR, FQNEAQ (reference sequence). V lost 6 bases to trimming and J lost 6 bases, with 17 bases between them. DNA of the CDR3: TGTGCCAGCAGTCCAGAGTGGGAGATCGATGGCTACACCTTC. This codes for CASSPEWEIDGYTF.

The genes are TRBV5-6 and TRBJ2-7; maybe TRBD1 (7 bases). Germline V CDR1 and CDR2: SGHDT, YYEEEE. The CDR3 consists of 16 residues. The ends were cut back, 3 bases at V and 4 bases at J, with 20 bases in the middle. Written as DNA, the CDR3 is TGTGCCAGCAGCTCTCCCATCAGGACAGGAGGGTACGAGCAGTACTTC. Translated: CASSSPIRTGGYEQYF.

The DNA for the CDR3 is TGTGCCAGTAGTATGGCAGGAGGCTACACCTTC. Translating it yields CASSMAGGYTF. This chain uses TRBV19 with TRBJ1-2, with no clear D. V dropped 3 bases and J dropped 8 bases, with 7 bases sitting between them. Looked up from germline, CDR1 is LNHDA and CDR2 is SQIVND (reference sequence). CDR3 length: 11 amino acids.

The chain uses TRBV2 and TRBJ1-6; D may be TRBD1 (5 bases). CDR1 is SNHLY, CDR2 FYNNEI, per germline. Trimming shortened V by 6 bases and J by 4 bases, and 10 bases separated the two germline ends. This CDR3 has 14 amino acids. The CDR3 nucleotides read TGTGCCAGCAGCCTTAGACAGTATAATTCACCCCTCCACTTT. Translated, it gives CASSLRQYNSPLHF.

The rearrangement links TRBV7-3 to TRBJ2-3; TRBD1 is a possible D gene (6 bases). V was pared by 4 bases and J by 2 bases, with 16 bases between. CDR1 and CDR2 from the germline V gene are SGHTA and FQGTGA. There are 16 residues in the CDR3. The CDR3 spells CASSSPGRGITDTQYF. The CDR3 DNA reads TGTGCCAGCAGCTCCCCGGGCAGGGGAATCACAGATACGCAGTATTTT. Based on the CDR3 plus reference TRBV7-3 and TRBJ2-3, the full variable domain is GAGVSQTPSNKVTEKGKYVELRCDPISGHTALYWYRQSLGQGPEFLIYFQGTGAADDSGLPNDRFFAVRPEGSVSTLKIQRTERGDSAVYLCASSSPGRGITDTQYFGPGTRLTVL.